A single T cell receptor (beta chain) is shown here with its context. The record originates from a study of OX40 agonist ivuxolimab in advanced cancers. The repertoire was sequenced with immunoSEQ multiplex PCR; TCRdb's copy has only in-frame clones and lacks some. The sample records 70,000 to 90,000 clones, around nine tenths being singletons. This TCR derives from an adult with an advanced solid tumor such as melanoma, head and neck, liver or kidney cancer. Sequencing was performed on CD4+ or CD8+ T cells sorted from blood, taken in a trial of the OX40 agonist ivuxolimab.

CDR3 DNA: TGTGCCTGGAGTGTGGCGCTTAATTCACCCCTCCACTTT. Its translation is CAWSVALNSPLHF. The chain recombines TRBV30 with TRBJ1-6, with unresolved D. V lost 0 bases and J lost 6, with 6 bases in between. This CDR3 comprises 13 residues. Germline CDR1 reads GTSNPN; CDR2 reads SVGIG (reference sequence).